These 15 T cell receptor beta chains were all obtained from the same sample, sequenced in a study of blood T cell repertoires in COVID-19. Using immunoSEQ multiplex PCR, the repertoire was profiled, and TCRdb retains in-frame clones only, with some absent. The sample records roughly 400,000 clones, 90% being singletons. The sequenced sample was PBMCs or T cells enriched from blood (not recorded which). The receptors were sampled from a man younger than 35 who had recovered from COVID-19.

As for this clone: The sample contains more than one DNA sequence encoding this CDR3. This sequence joins TRBV18 and TRBJ1-6; D uncertain. This CDR3 has 12 residues. Germline V gene sequence: CDR1 KGHSH, CDR2 LQKENI. V was cut by 3 bases and J by 9 bases, with 6 bases left in between. The CDR3 sequence: CASSPEGSPLHF. CDR3 nucleotide sequence: TGTGCCAGCTCACCGGAGGGTTCACCCCTCCACTTT.

The rearrangement joins TRBV5-6 to TRBJ1-2; D ambiguous. This CDR3 spans 11 amino acids. V was clipped by 2 bases and J by 6 bases, with 5 bases between them. Germline loops: CDR1 SGHDT, CDR2 YYEEEE. The CDR3 nucleotides read TGTGCCAGCAGCTTAAGAGATGGCTACACCTTC. It specifies CASSLRDGYTF.

The gene calls are TRBV5-5 and TRBJ1-5; no firm D call. Per the germline V gene, CDR1 is SGHKS and CDR2 is YYEKEE (reference sequence). V lost 1 base, J lost 3 bases, and 8 bases lay in between. The CDR3 consists of 14 residues. The CDR3 DNA is TGTGCCAGCAGCTTGTCCGTCTCCAATCAGCCCCAGCATTTT. It is translated as CASSLSVSNQPQHF.

The chain has TRBV7-8 and TRBJ2-1; TRBD2 is a possible D gene (5 bases). V lost 5 bases, J lost 0 bases, and 14 bases lay in between. Germline CDR1 is SGHVS and CDR2 is FQNEAQ. This CDR3 spans 16 amino acids. The CDR3 coding sequence is TGTGCCAGCAGCCCGATACTAGAAAGCTCCTACAATGAGCAGTTCTTC. It yields the protein CASSPILESSYNEQFF.

V is TRBV21-1 and J is TRBJ2-4; the table's D call of TRBD1 was not tested on the DNA. TRBV21-1 is tagged as a pseudogene. This CDR3 contains 24 residues. The CDR3 spells CASSKDPRGEVTGGEILAKNIQYF. The CDR3 bases are TGTGCCAGCAGCAAAGACCCAAGGGGTGAGGTAACAGGGGGGGAAATCTTAGCCAAAAACATTCAGTACTTC.

J is TRBJ2-2 and V is TRBV7-3; D might be TRBD2 (5 bases). The CDR3 extends over 17 amino acids. CDR1 and CDR2 from the germline V gene are SGHTA and FQGTGA. The V end was cut by 2 bases, the J end by 0 bases, with 13 bases between. CDR3 protein: CASSLYPSGTNTGELFF. Written as DNA, the CDR3 is TGTGCCAGCAGCTTATACCCCAGCGGAACGAACACCGGGGAGCTGTTTTTT.

V and J are TRBV6-5 and TRBJ1-5, with TRBD1 matching over 7 bases. Germline assignment: CDR1 MNHEY and CDR2 SVGAGI. There are 14 residues in the CDR3. V dropped 5 bases and J dropped 3; count of bases not matched to a gene: 4. For the CDR3, the DNA is TGTGCCAGCAGTCGGGGACAGCTCAATCAGCCCCAGCATTTT. Encoded protein: CASSRGQLNQPQHF.

The chain links TRBV25-1 to TRBJ1-1; 10 nucleotides line up with TRBD1. The V gene's germline CDR1 is MGHDK and CDR2 SYGVNS. Trimming at V came to 3 bases and at J to 1 base, leaving 2 bases not matched to a gene. The CDR3 totals 15 residues. CDR3 in amino acids: CASSDRDRGNTEAFF. The CDR3 region has the DNA TGTGCCAGCAGTGACAGGGACAGGGGGAACACTGAAGCTTTCTTT.

This sequence joins TRBV12-3 or TRBV12-4 and TRBJ2-7, with TRBD1 matching 7 bases. The CDR3 covers 13 residues. J was trimmed by 3 bases and V by 3 bases; bases with no gene match: 2. Here the CDR3 DNA reads TGTGCCAGCAGTTTGAGGACAGGCTACGAGCAGTACTTC. Translated: CASSLRTGYEQYF.

The gene calls are TRBV9 and TRBJ1-2; tentative D call: TRBD1 (6 bases). The germline gives CDR1 SGDLS, CDR2 YYNGEE. V lost 4 bases and J lost 5, with 12 bases in between. CDR3 length: 13 amino acids. CDR3 sequence: CASSRQAGYGYTF. CDR3 in DNA: TGTGCCAGCAGCAGACAGGCAGGGTATGGCTACACCTTC.

Only a few counts were recorded for this clone. The identical CDR3 is also encoded by other nucleotide sequences in the sample. The J gene is TRBJ1-1, the V gene TRBV5-4, with D tentatively TRBD1 (6 bases). Germline loops: CDR1 SGHNT, CDR2 YYREEE (reference sequence). V lost 5 bases to trimming and J lost 4 bases, with 12 bases between them. This CDR3 is built from 13 residues. The CDR3 sequence is CASSNRVSTEAFF. CDR3 nucleotide sequence: TGTGCCAGCAGTAACAGGGTGTCCACTGAAGCTTTCTTT.

The gene calls are TRBV2 and TRBJ1-4, with D possibly TRBD1 on 6 matching bases. Germline V gives CDR1 SNHLY, CDR2 FYNNEI. Trimming stripped 6 bases from V and 8 bases from J, with 10 bases between. The CDR3 runs to 12 residues. DNA of the CDR3: TGTGCCAGCAGGTACAGGGTGGAAAAACTGTTTTTT. Its protein product is CASRYRVEKLFF.

J is TRBJ1-2 and V is TRBV2, with 7 bases identical to TRBD1. CDR3 length equals 14 residues. J was trimmed by 3 bases and V by 7 bases; bases with no gene match: 8. Germline CDR1 reads SNHLY; CDR2 reads FYNNEI. The CDR3: CASNVRGLDYGYTF. The CDR3 bases are TGTGCCAGCAACGTTAGGGGGCTCGACTATGGCTACACCTTC.

The chain employs TRBV30 and TRBJ1-3, with 8 bases fitting TRBD1. After removal of 1 base from V and 5 bases from J, the junction contained 4 bases not matched to a gene. CDR3 size: 14 residues. CDR1 is GTSNPN and CDR2 is SVGIG in the germline V gene (reference sequence). CDR3: CAWSEGTGRNTIYF. DNA of the CDR3: TGTGCCTGGAGTGAAGGGACAGGCAGAAACACCATATATTTT.

This sequence joins TRBV30 and TRBJ1-6; no definite D call. The germline CDR1 and CDR2 sequences are GTSNPN and SVGIG (reference sequence). The CDR3 extends over 15 amino acids. V gave up 8 bases and J gave up 4 bases, with 18 bases separating them. The CDR3 reads CALLIPAGYNSPLHF. CDR3 nucleotide sequence: TGTGCCCTACTGATTCCGGCGGGTTATAATTCACCCCTCCACTTT.